This is a list of T cell receptor beta chains from one sample in a study of shared clonotypes between healthy human individuals. Measured with immunoSEQ multiplex PCR; TCRdb has only the in-frame clones, and not every one. The sample carries around 1,100,000 clones, about 72% recorded once. The sample taken for sequencing was memory CD4+ T cells from PBMCs. Source of these receptors: a man between 18 and 35 years old in good health. Some clones in this sample may be carry-over from other donors' samples. Each CDR3 is given without its conserved first and last residue.

CDR3 protein	V gene
SAVLYEQY	TRBV20-1
AISETQGSGNTIY	TRBV10-3
ASTQGSGELF	TRBV6-6
ASSPRTSGIGSDTQY	TRBV28
ASSLFRKGSNSGNTIY	TRBV7-8
ASSSPLGYGYT	TRBV7-8
ASSLSGEYNEQF	TRBV9
ASSGIAGRGTGELF	TRBV6-1
ASSLQPSGTGELF	TRBV7-2
ASSLSPGSTDTQY	TRBV5-1
ASSPSLAGGLSYEQY	TRBV5-1
ASSPNTYYEQY	TRBV27
ASSPTPGTGHGYT	TRBV9
ASSRLEVDTQY	TRBV18
ASSPRVTEAF	TRBV28
ASSSQAGMYNEQF	TRBV7-7
ASGGGATNEKLF	TRBV28
ASSLVSRGEAF	TRBV7-2
ASSLFRLLAGNEQY	TRBV28
ASSLVNRGPNTEAF	TRBV5-1
SVEGQRGTEAF	TRBV29-1
AWSRGSGETQY	TRBV30